This T cell receptor (beta chain) was sequenced for a study of CD8 T cells in Susac syndrome. An input of about 0.5 to 1 ug of RNA was subjected to reverse transcription using random hexamers. Amplification of TCR beta CDR3 was carried out by immunoSEQ multiplex PCR, which covered 54 Vbeta and 13 Jbeta segments. TCRdb reprocessed the immunoSEQ multiplex PCR reads with MiXCR, giving one entry per CDR3 protein. Counted here are a few hundred thousand distinct CDR3 sequences, roughly nine tenths occurring once; the ten biggest clones make up approximately 0.13%. Germline CDR1 and CDR2: LGHNT and FRNRAP. The CDR3 length is 12 residues. V gave up 7 bases and J gave up 6 bases, with 11 bases separating them.

Sequenced material: CD8+ T cells from PBMCs. This TCR was sampled from a human donor with multiple sclerosis. The chain uses TRBV12-5 and TRBJ2-3, with D maybe TRBD2 (6 bases). CDR3 region: CASAWAGDTQYF. The CDR3 DNA reads as TGTGCTAGTGCCTGGGCGGGGGATACGCAGTATTTT.